The 19 T cell receptor beta chains presented below share a single source sample, sequenced in a study of blood T cell repertoires in COVID-19. Produced via immunoSEQ multiplex PCR; TCRdb's table is partial and in-frame only. The sample includes about 140,000 clones, 84% of them seen just once. The sample was PBMCs or T cells enriched from blood (not recorded which). These receptors were collected from a woman in her forties or fifties with acute COVID-19.

This chain uses TRBV24-1 with TRBJ1-1; possible D gene TRBD1, 5 bases. With 3 bases removed from V and 2 bases from J, the gap between germline ends came to 6 bases. The germline V gene encodes CDR1 KGHDR and CDR2 SFDVKD. The CDR3 contains 13 residues. The CDR3 is CATSDRTNTEAFF. In DNA, the CDR3 is TGTGCCACCAGTGATCGGACAAACACTGAAGCTTTCTTT.

The rearrangement links TRBV14 to TRBJ2-7, with TRBD2 matching over 8 bases. The V and J ends lost 0 bases and 2 bases, in that order; junction bases with no gene match: 6. The CDR3 extends over 16 amino acids. Germline CDR1 reads SGHDN; CDR2 reads FVKESK. This CDR3 is CASSQEYGLATYEQYF. In nucleotides, the CDR3 is TGTGCCAGCAGCCAAGAGTACGGACTAGCCACCTACGAGCAGTACTTC.

This clone was counted only a few times. J is TRBJ1-1 and V is TRBV28; no clear D. Germline V CDR1 and CDR2: MDHEN, SYDVKM. V lost 8 bases and J lost 3, with 10 bases in between. There are 12 residues in the CDR3. The chain's CDR3 is CASGLMDTEAFF. Written as DNA, the CDR3 is TGTGCCAGCGGACTGATGGACACTGAAGCTTTCTTT.

The table lists this clone with a few counts. The rearrangement uses TRBV3-1 (or the pseudogene TRBV3-2) and TRBJ2-1; the match to TRBD1 covers 7 bases. This CDR3 is built from 15 residues. J gave up 1 base and V 4 bases, and 4 bases lay outside the gene matches. Germline CDR1 is LGHDT and CDR2 is YNNKEL (reference sequence). The CDR3 coding sequence is TGTGCCAGCAGCCGTTTCAGGGGGTCCTACAATGAGCAGTTCTTC. Translated, it gives CASSRFRGSYNEQFF.

The J gene is TRBJ2-5, the V gene TRBV2; 9 bases line up with TRBD2. The CDR3 runs 13 residues. V gave up 7 bases and J gave up 4 bases; unmatched junction bases: 4. Per the germline V gene, CDR1 is SNHLY and CDR2 is FYNNEI. This CDR3 is CASKRSGRETQYF. The CDR3 nucleotides read TGTGCCAGCAAACGTAGCGGGAGAGAGACCCAGTACTTC.

J is TRBJ2-7 and V is TRBV27; 7 bases align to TRBD1. The germline gives CDR1 MNHEY, CDR2 SMNVEV (reference sequence). After removal of 6 bases from V and 6 bases from J, the junction contained 5 bases not matched to a gene. This CDR3 has 12 amino acids. CDR3: CASSLTGVEQYF. The CDR3 DNA sequence: TGTGCCAGCAGCCTCACAGGGGTCGAGCAGTACTTC.

The chain is built from TRBV12-5 and TRBJ1-1; 7 nucleotides line up with TRBD1. This CDR3 has 15 residues. The J segment lost 1 base and the V segment lost 3 bases, leaving 5 bases of the junction unmatched. Per germline, CDR1 LGHNT and CDR2 FRNRAP. This chain's CDR3 is CASGFPEGANTEAFF. DNA for the CDR3: TGTGCTAGTGGTTTCCCCGAGGGGGCGAACACTGAAGCTTTCTTT.

This sequence joins TRBV7-8 and TRBJ2-7; maybe TRBD1 (6 bases). Germline CDR1 reads SGHVS; CDR2 reads FQNEAQ. V was shortened by 5 bases and J by 7 bases, with 12 bases between the two germline ends. The CDR3 spans 12 residues. This chain's CDR3 is CASSPTGREQYF. The CDR3 DNA reads as TGTGCCAGCAGCCCTACAGGGCGTGAGCAGTACTTC.

This chain joins TRBV30 and TRBJ2-7, with no clear D. In germline, CDR1 is GTSNPN, CDR2 SVGIG (reference sequence). V was cut by 3 bases and J by 8 bases, with 8 bases left in between. There are 10 residues in the CDR3. CDR3 DNA: TGTGCCTGGAGGGGCCCGCAGCAGTACTTC. Its protein is CAWRGPQQYF.

The chain combines TRBV19 with TRBJ1-1; D is unresolved. In germline, CDR1 is LNHDA, CDR2 SQIVND (reference sequence). V lost 6 bases to trimming and J lost 0 bases, with 8 bases between them. The CDR3 is made up of 13 amino acids. This CDR3 is CASRILLNTEAFF. As DNA, the CDR3 is TGTGCCAGTAGAATTTTATTGAACACTGAAGCTTTCTTT.

The chain has TRBV10-2 and TRBJ1-1, with D possibly TRBD1 on 5 matching bases. The CDR3 extends over 13 amino acids. The germline V gene has CDR1 WSHSY and CDR2 SAAADI. Trimming removed 7 bases from V and 4 bases from J, with 13 bases in between. CDR3 protein: CASNPQGITEAFF. CDR3 bases: TGCGCCAGCAACCCCCAGGGTATCACTGAAGCTTTCTTT.

V gene TRBV6-5 combines with J gene TRBJ1-2, with D tentatively TRBD1 (5 bases). Looked up from germline, CDR1 is MNHEY and CDR2 is SVGAGI. The CDR3 runs 12 residues. V shed 5 bases and J shed 5 bases, with 9 bases lying between them. In nucleotides, the CDR3 is TGTGCCAGCAGTCCCGGGGGTTATGGCTACACCTTC. Its translation: CASSPGGYGYTF.

This rearrangement joins TRBV4-3 to TRBJ1-2; D is unclear. In germline, CDR1 is LGHNA, CDR2 YSLEER. This CDR3 comprises 17 residues. The V and J ends lost 0 bases and 7 bases respectively, with 21 bases between them. The CDR3, as DNA: TGCGCCAGCAGCCAAGAGGCTCTAGTTTCGGGTGAAGGTGGCTACACCTTC. Protein sequence: CASSQEALVSGEGGYTF.

The V call is TRBV6-5, the J call TRBJ2-2, with 8 bases that match TRBD1. J lost 6 bases, V lost 6 bases, and 6 bases had no gene match. The CDR3 has 14 amino acids. Looked up from germline, CDR1 is MNHEY and CDR2 is SVGAGI. This CDR3 reads CASSRQGFAGELFF. CDR3 bases: TGTGCCAGCAGCCGACAGGGGTTCGCCGGGGAGCTGTTTTTT.

The CDR3 loop is CASSQGAGVDPSTQYF. Here the CDR3 DNA reads TGTGCCAGCAGCCAAGGAGCGGGAGTTGACCCCTCTACGCAGTATTTT. This chain links TRBV3-1 (or the pseudogene TRBV3-2) with TRBJ2-3; 8 bases align to TRBD2. J lost 8 bases, V lost 1 base, and 11 bases had no gene match. The CDR3 runs to 16 residues. CDR1 and CDR2 (germline): LGHDT, YNNKEL (reference sequence).

This chain joins TRBV25-1 and TRBJ2-3, with 7 bases that match TRBD2. The ends lost 7 bases at V and 6 bases at J; junction bases unmatched: 10. CDR1 MGHDK and CDR2 SYGVNS come from the germline V gene. The CDR3 spans 14 residues. CDR3 sequence reads: CASTPWGGADTQYF. DNA of the CDR3: TGTGCCAGCACCCCATGGGGGGGAGCGGATACGCAGTATTTT.

The genes are TRBV18 and TRBJ1-5; no definite D call. The CDR3 consists of 15 residues. Germline loops: CDR1 KGHSH, CDR2 LQKENI. Trimming removed 1 base at V and 3 bases at J, with 10 bases between. Written as DNA, the CDR3 is TGTGCCAGCTCACCACACCGGGGAGACAATCAGCCCCAGCATTTT. This codes for CASSPHRGDNQPQHF.

This clone was seen many times. The rearrangement links TRBV7-9 to TRBJ2-3; 15 bases align to TRBD2. The CDR3 runs 16 residues. V dropped 4 bases and J dropped 4; count of bases not matched to a gene: 3. Germline loops: CDR1 SEHNR, CDR2 FQNEAQ (reference sequence). The CDR3 region is CASSWTSGRAPDTQYF. CDR3 coding DNA: TGTGCCAGCAGCTGGACTAGCGGGAGGGCCCCAGATACGCAGTATTTT.

This clone was detected only once. The genes are TRBV11-2 and TRBJ1-4; maybe TRBD1 (6 bases). CDR1 is SGHAT, CDR2 FQNNGV, per germline. This CDR3 is built from 17 residues. Trimming took 5 bases from V and 2 from J, leaving 18 bases between them. CDR3 sequence (DNA): TGTGCCAGCAGCCCGAGGGGGTGGCGTGGGACTAATGAAAAACTGTTTTTT. Translating gives CASSPRGWRGTNEKLFF.